This TCR beta chain was identified during a study of shared clonotypes between healthy human individuals. Study at large: The cohort comprised a couple of women and three men. Their ages spanned 18 to 49 years.

Genomic DNA from each subset was divided evenly over several immunoSEQ plates. Here immunoSEQ multiplex PCR was the method, and the copy in TCRdb shows in-frame clones only, minus some. The sample has some 530,000 clones, 81% seen once. There are 14 residues in the CDR3. V shed 4 bases, J shed 5 bases, and the junction held 7 bases outside the gene matches. The germline V gene has CDR1 SGDLS and CDR2 YYNGEE. Donors, without exception, were Caucasian adults residing in Nashville, Tennessee. This clone showed up just a few times. The receptor's source is a woman between 35 and 50 years old in good health. Some clones in this sample may be carry-over from other donors' samples. Sequencing was carried out using PBMCs. This chain uses TRBV9 with TRBJ2-5; 8 nucleotides agree with TRBD1. The CDR3: CASSPRTGRETQYF. The CDR3 DNA reads TGTGCCAGCAGCCCCCGGACAGGGCGGGAGACCCAGTACTTC.